The source of this T cell receptor (beta chain) is a study of CD8 T cells in Susac syndrome. Study-wide background: Patients with Susac syndrome had blood drawn and were at that point therapy-naive, on corticosteroids, or on intravenous immunoglobulin alone. Study-level findings and limits: Susac-specific public clones were found in both the total CD8+ and the CD8+ TEMRA repertoires, with about 17 in the former and roughly five in the latter. TEMRA cells and active patients showed peak Susac CD8+ clonal expansion.

Worth noting for this clonotype: No antigen is known for it.

TEMRA cells underwent FACS enrichment and CD8+ and CD4+ T cells underwent negative isolation. RNA totalling roughly 0.45 to 1 ug underwent reverse transcription with random hexamers. Using its own MiXCR run on the immunoSEQ multiplex PCR reads, TCRdb lists one record per CDR3 protein. Among roughly 80,000 distinct CDR3 sequences listed, roughly 95% were seen once. Trimming pared 6 bases from V and 10 bases from J, leaving 13 bases between. The CDR3 spans 12 residues. Germline assignment: CDR1 SEHNR and CDR2 FQNEAQ (reference sequence). This clonotype was obtained from a human donor with Susac syndrome. The sample consisted of CD8+ T cells from PBMCs. The chain employs TRBV7-9 and TRBJ2-1; a weak D match, TRBD1 (6 bases). The CDR3 DNA sequence: TGTGCCAGCAGGGGCAGGGGAAGGGAGCAGTTCTTC. Translating gives CASRGRGREQFF.